This T cell receptor (beta chain) was sequenced in a study of T cell responses to AZD1222 COVID-19 vaccine. This table comes from immunoSEQ multiplex PCR, and its TCRdb copy is limited to in-frame clones, with some not included. The sample has around 100,000 clones, around 90% seen once. The V and J ends lost 6 bases and 3 bases, in that order; junction bases with no gene match: 5. CDR1 SNHLY and CDR2 FYNNEI come from the germline V gene. The CDR3 is made up of 13 amino acids. The study, taken as a whole, reports: Just a handful of AZD1222 recipients tested seropositive at baseline.

A note on this clone: Its antigen remains unidentified.

J is TRBJ2-7 and V is TRBV2; 7 bases are a match to TRBD1. The receptor was derived from an adult in good health. The source material was peripheral blood, sampled on day 0 of AZD1222 vaccination. CDR3 bases: TGTGCCAGCAGCGAGACAGGGATCTACGAGCAGTACTTC. Translation: CASSETGIYEQYF.